These 21 T cell receptor beta chains were sequenced from one sample in a study of blood T cell repertoires in COVID-19. TCRdb keeps only in-frame clones here, not all; method: immunoSEQ multiplex PCR. The profile shows under 350,000 clones, almost 85% of them singletons. Material for sequencing was peripheral blood. The receptors shown here come from a human donor in a cohort sampled during active COVID-19.

The chain is built from TRBV29-1 and TRBJ2-6, with D possibly TRBD1 on 6 matching bases. The V gene lost 1 base and the J gene lost 4 bases, with 8 bases spanning the gap. Per germline, CDR1 SQVTM and CDR2 ANQGSEA. The CDR3 has 14 amino acids. The CDR3 is CSVEGGPGANVLTF. CDR3 DNA sequence: TGCAGCGTTGAAGGGGGGCCAGGGGCCAACGTCCTGACTTTC.

The J gene is TRBJ1-5, the V gene TRBV15, with D tentatively TRBD1 (6 bases). This CDR3 has 14 residues. Germline V lookup: CDR1 LNHNV, CDR2 YYDKDF (reference sequence). Trimming removed 1 base at V and 4 bases at J, with 8 bases between. The CDR3 nucleotides are TGTGCCACCAGCAGAGCAGGGGTGAATCAGCCCCAGCATTTT. Encoded protein: CATSRAGVNQPQHF.

The J gene is TRBJ1-2, the V gene TRBV6-6; D is ambiguous. V lost 0 bases and J 6 bases, leaving 8 bases between the germline ends. The CDR3 is 13 amino acids. Germline CDR1 reads MNHNY; CDR2 reads SVGAGI (reference sequence). CDR3 DNA sequence: TGTGCCAGCAGTTACTCCGGGTACGATGGCTACACCTTC. It yields the protein CASSYSGYDGYTF.

The chain is built from TRBV6-5 and TRBJ1-2, with no clear D. The germline CDR1 and CDR2 sequences are MNHEY and SVGAGI. The CDR3 totals 15 residues. With 8 bases removed from V and 2 bases from J, the gap between germline ends came to 18 bases. DNA for the CDR3: TGTGCCAGCTCGAGTGAGGGTGCCCCCAACTATGGCTACACCTTC. Translated, it gives CASSSEGAPNYGYTF.

The chain carries TRBV5-4 and TRBJ2-7, with 9 bases matching TRBD2. CDR1 and CDR2 (germline): SGHNT, YYREEE (reference sequence). Germline trimming cut 2 bases from V and 5 bases from J; bases unmatched to any gene: 5. This CDR3 is built from 14 residues. The CDR3 spells CASSLAGGINEQYF. The DNA of the CDR3 is TGTGCCAGCAGCTTAGCGGGGGGTATCAACGAGCAGTACTTC.

The gene calls are TRBV24-1 and TRBJ2-2; D perhaps matches TRBD2 (7 bases). Germline values: CDR1 KGHDR, CDR2 SFDVKD. This CDR3 is 15 amino acids long. V was clipped by 4 bases and J by 5 bases, with 13 bases between them. CDR3: CATSEVRGATGELFF. The CDR3 DNA is TGTGCCACCAGTGAGGTCCGGGGGGCGACCGGGGAGCTGTTTTTT.

CDR3 bases: TGTGCCAGCAGTTATTCCCACAGTAACACTGAAGCTTTCTTT. Amino acids: CASSYSHSNTEAFF. This sequence joins TRBV6-2 or TRBV6-3 and TRBJ1-1; D is undetermined. CDR1 and CDR2 from the germline V gene are MNHEY and SVGEGT. The CDR3 extends over 14 amino acids. Trimming stripped 3 bases from V and 2 bases from J, with 10 bases between.

This chain uses TRBV7-9 with TRBJ1-2, with 7 bases identical to TRBD1. J was trimmed by 4 bases and V by 3 bases; bases with no gene match: 5. This CDR3 is 14 amino acids long. The germline V gene encodes CDR1 SEHNR and CDR2 FQNEAQ (reference sequence). DNA for the CDR3: TGTGCCAGCAGCTTCGACAGGGACCCCTATGGCTACACCTTC. Its translation is CASSFDRDPYGYTF.

The chain is built from TRBV5-1 and TRBJ1-1, with TRBD1 as a possible D gene (5 bases). The CDR3 contains 13 residues. Germline V gene data show CDR1 as SGHRS and CDR2 as YFSETQ. Trimming pared 3 bases from V and 3 bases from J, leaving 9 bases between. This chain's CDR3 is CASSSDTYTEAFF. CDR3 coding DNA: TGCGCCAGCAGCTCGGACACCTACACTGAAGCTTTCTTT.

As regards this clone: A much larger clone sits a single nucleotide away, making a read error possible. The J gene is TRBJ1-1, the V gene TRBV5-6; 9 bases match TRBD1. Germline V lookup: CDR1 SGHDT, CDR2 YYEEEE. The CDR3 contains 13 residues. V gave up 4 bases and J gave up 4 bases; unmatched junction bases: 2. CDR3 loop: CASSVTGGTEAFF. CDR3 nucleotides: TGTGCCAGCAGCGTGACAGGGGGCACTGAAGCTTTCTTT.

The chain has TRBV6-1 and TRBJ2-7; 9 bases are a match to TRBD1. The CDR3 has 14 amino acids. The ends lost 3 bases at V and 6 bases at J; junction bases unmatched: 6. Germline lookup yields CDR1 MNHNS and CDR2 SASEGT. The CDR3 spells CASSDGQGSLEQYF. Here the CDR3 DNA reads TGTGCCAGCAGTGATGGACAGGGGAGTCTCGAGCAGTACTTC.

The V call is TRBV7-9, the J call TRBJ2-3, with TRBD1 as a possible D gene (6 bases). V was shortened by 2 bases and J by 3 bases, with 12 bases between the two germline ends. CDR1 and CDR2 (germline): SEHNR, FQNEAQ (reference sequence). This CDR3 contains 15 residues. The CDR3 protein is CASSLSGAGTDTQYF. The CDR3 coding sequence is TGTGCCAGCAGCTTATCAGGGGCTGGAACAGATACGCAGTATTTT.

A single count supports this clone. The V call is TRBV19, the J call TRBJ2-1; 8 nucleotides agree with TRBD2. The J segment lost 6 bases and the V segment lost 10 bases, leaving 2 bases of the junction unmatched. The CDR3 is 11 residues long. CDR1 and CDR2 (germline): LNHDA, SQIVND (reference sequence). The chain's CDR3 is CATGGANEQFF. The CDR3 coding sequence is TGTGCCACCGGGGGGGCCAATGAGCAGTTCTTC.

The rearrangement joins TRBV25-1 to TRBJ2-1; TRBD2 aligns across 8 bases. This CDR3 has 15 residues. Germline CDR1 reads MGHDK; CDR2 reads SYGVNS. Unmatched junction bases numbered 5, after V lost 1 base and J lost 6 bases. Written as DNA, the CDR3 is TGTGCCAGCAGTGAATCCAGGACTAGCTTCAATGAGCAGTTCTTC. Translation: CASSESRTSFNEQFF.

This chain connects TRBV24-1 to TRBJ2-7, with 8 bases that match TRBD1. V dropped 3 bases and J dropped 0; count of bases not matched to a gene: 3. The germline V gene has CDR1 KGHDR and CDR2 SFDVKD. The length of the CDR3 is 15 residues. The CDR3, as DNA: TGTGCCACCAGTGATACAGGACAGGGCTCCTACGAGCAGTACTTC. Protein: CATSDTGQGSYEQYF.

The CDR3 nucleotides read TGTGCCAGCTCCCAGGGGGCTGAAGGCTACACCTTC. Protein sequence: CASSQGAEGYTF. The chain combines TRBV18 with TRBJ1-2; 8 bases agree with TRBD1. This CDR3 region has 12 residues. The germline V gene has CDR1 KGHSH and CDR2 LQKENI. The V and J ends lost 6 bases and 8 bases, in that order; junction bases with no gene match: 5. The full variable domain, completed using reference TRBV18 and TRBJ1-2, is NAGVMQNPRHLVRRRGQEARLRCSPMKGHSHVYWYRQLPEEGLKFMVYLQKENIIDESGMPKERFSAEFPKEGPSILRIQQVVRGDSAAYFCASSQGAEGYTFGSGTRLTVV.

The chain couples TRBV24-1 to TRBJ2-2; D may be TRBD1 (6 bases). The CDR3 extends over 14 amino acids. Germline CDR1 KGHDR, CDR2 SFDVKD. V gave up 9 bases and J gave up 1 base, with 11 bases separating them. CDR3 in DNA: TGTGCCACCCAAGACAGGTTGAACACCGGGGAGCTGTTTTTT. It specifies CATQDRLNTGELFF.

This clone was picked up a small number of times. The chain employs TRBV2 and TRBJ1-1; tentatively, D is TRBD1 (5 bases). Germline assignment: CDR1 SNHLY and CDR2 FYNNEI. Trimming pared 4 bases from V and 3 bases from J, leaving 18 bases between. This CDR3 comprises 16 residues. The CDR3 region is CASSVGAGRGDTEAFF. The CDR3 nucleotides are TGTGCCAGCAGTGTTGGGGCAGGGCGCGGGGACACTGAAGCTTTCTTT.

This clone was counted once. The genes are TRBV5-1 and TRBJ1-2, with 9 bases that match TRBD1. CDR3 size: 14 residues. Germline lookup yields CDR1 SGHRS and CDR2 YFSETQ. The V segment lost 4 bases and the J segment 7 bases; nucleotides outside the gene matches: 8. CDR3 coding DNA: TGCGCCAGCAGCCCCGGGACAGGGTTTGCTGGCTACACCTTC. It specifies CASSPGTGFAGYTF.

The V and J genes are TRBV12-5 and TRBJ2-7, with D possibly being TRBD1 (6 bases). V was trimmed by 7 bases and J by 0 bases, leaving 10 bases between them. Germline-derived CDR1 and CDR2 are LGHNT and FRNRAP. The CDR3 length is 13 residues. CDR3 sequence: CASAGQISYEQYF. In nucleotides, the CDR3 is TGTGCTAGTGCCGGACAGATCTCCTACGAGCAGTACTTC.

V usage is TRBV12-5 and J usage is TRBJ2-2; D perhaps matches TRBD1 (5 bases). V shed 4 bases and J shed 3 bases, with 9 bases lying between them. CDR3 length equals 14 residues. The V gene's germline CDR1 is LGHNT and CDR2 FRNRAP. The CDR3 region is CASGSGFDTGELFF. The CDR3 nucleotides read TGTGCTAGTGGTTCAGGGTTCGACACCGGGGAGCTGTTTTTT.